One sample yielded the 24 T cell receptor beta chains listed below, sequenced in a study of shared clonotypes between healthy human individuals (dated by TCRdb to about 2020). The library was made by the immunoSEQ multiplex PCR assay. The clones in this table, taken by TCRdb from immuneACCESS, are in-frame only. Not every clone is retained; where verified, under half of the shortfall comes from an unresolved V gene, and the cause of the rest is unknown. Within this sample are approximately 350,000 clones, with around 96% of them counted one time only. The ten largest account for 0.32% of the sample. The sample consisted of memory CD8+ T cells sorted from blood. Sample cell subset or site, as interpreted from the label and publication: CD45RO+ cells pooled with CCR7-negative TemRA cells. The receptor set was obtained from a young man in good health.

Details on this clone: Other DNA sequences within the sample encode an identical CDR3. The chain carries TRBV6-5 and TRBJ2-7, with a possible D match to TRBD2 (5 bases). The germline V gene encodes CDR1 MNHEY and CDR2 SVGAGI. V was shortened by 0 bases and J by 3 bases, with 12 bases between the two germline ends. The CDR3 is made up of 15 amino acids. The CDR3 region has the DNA TGTGCCAGCAGTTACTCGGAGGCAGGCGGCTACGAGCAGTACTTC. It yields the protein CASSYSEAGGYEQYF.

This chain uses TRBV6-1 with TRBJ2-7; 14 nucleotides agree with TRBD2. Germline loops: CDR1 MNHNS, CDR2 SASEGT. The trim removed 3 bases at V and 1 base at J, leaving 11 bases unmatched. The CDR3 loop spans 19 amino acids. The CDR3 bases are TGTGCCAGCAGTGACGGGACTAGCGGGAGAGGGAGCGGATCCTACGAGCAGTACTTC. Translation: CASSDGTSGRGSGSYEQYF.

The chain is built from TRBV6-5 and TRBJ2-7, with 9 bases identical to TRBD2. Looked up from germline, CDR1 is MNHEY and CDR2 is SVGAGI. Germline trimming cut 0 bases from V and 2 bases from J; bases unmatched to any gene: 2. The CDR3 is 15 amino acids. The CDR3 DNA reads TGTGCCAGCAGTTACTCGGCTAGCGGGACCTACGAGCAGTACTTC. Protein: CASSYSASGTYEQYF.

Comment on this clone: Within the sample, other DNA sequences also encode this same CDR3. The DNA for the CDR3 is TGCGCCAGCAGCCGGACAGGAACCTACGAGCAGTACTTC. This translates into CASSRTGTYEQYF. V gene TRBV5-1 combines with J gene TRBJ2-7; TRBD1 agrees at 7 bases. With V trimmed by 4 bases and J by 2 bases, 3 bases remained unmatched. The germline CDR1 and CDR2 sequences are SGHRS and YFSETQ. CDR3 size: 13 residues.

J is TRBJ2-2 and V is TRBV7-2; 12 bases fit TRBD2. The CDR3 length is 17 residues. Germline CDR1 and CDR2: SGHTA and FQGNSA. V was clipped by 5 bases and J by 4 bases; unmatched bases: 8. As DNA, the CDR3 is TGTGCCAGCAGCGTTTTTCCTAGCGGGAGGGCCACCGGGGAGCTGTTTTTT. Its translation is CASSVFPSGRATGELFF.

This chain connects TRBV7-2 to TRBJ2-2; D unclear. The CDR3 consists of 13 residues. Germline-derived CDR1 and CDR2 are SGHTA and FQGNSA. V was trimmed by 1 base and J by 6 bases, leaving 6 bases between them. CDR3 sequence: CASSLGRAGELFF. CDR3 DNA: TGTGCCAGCAGCTTAGGCAGAGCCGGGGAGCTGTTTTTT.

The CDR3 coding sequence is TGTGCCAGCAGCCAAGATCGGGAGCGGATCACAGATACGCAGTATTTT. Its translation: CASSQDRERITDTQYF. The chain links TRBV4-2 to TRBJ2-3; TRBD2 might be the D (6 bases). Trimming removed 0 bases from V and 2 bases from J, with 12 bases in between. The CDR3 spans 16 residues. Per the germline V gene, CDR1 is LGHNA and CDR2 is YNFKEQ.

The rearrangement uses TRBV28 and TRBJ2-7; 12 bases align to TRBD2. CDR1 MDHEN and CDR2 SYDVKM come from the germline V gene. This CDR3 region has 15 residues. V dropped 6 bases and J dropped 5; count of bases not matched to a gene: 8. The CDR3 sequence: CASSDGLAGFHEQYF. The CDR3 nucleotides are TGTGCCAGCAGCGACGGACTAGCGGGATTCCACGAGCAGTACTTC.

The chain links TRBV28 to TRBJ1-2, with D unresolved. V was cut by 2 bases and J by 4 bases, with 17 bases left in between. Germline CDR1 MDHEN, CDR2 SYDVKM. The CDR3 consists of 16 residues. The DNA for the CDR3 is TGTGCCAGCAGTTTAAGGTCTCCTTTCAGGACCTATGGCTACACCTTC. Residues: CASSLRSPFRTYGYTF.

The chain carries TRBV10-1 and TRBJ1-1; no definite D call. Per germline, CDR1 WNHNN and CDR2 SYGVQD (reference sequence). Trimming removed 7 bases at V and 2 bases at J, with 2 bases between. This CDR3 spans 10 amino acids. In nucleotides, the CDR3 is TGCGCCAGCAAAAACACTGAAGCTTTCTTT. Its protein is CASKNTEAFF.

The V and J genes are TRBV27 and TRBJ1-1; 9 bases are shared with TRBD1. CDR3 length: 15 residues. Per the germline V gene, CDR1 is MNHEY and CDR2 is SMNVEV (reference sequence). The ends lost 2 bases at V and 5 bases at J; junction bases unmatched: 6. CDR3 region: CASSLGTGSSTEAFF. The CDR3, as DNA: TGTGCCAGCAGTTTAGGGACAGGGTCGAGTACTGAAGCTTTCTTT.

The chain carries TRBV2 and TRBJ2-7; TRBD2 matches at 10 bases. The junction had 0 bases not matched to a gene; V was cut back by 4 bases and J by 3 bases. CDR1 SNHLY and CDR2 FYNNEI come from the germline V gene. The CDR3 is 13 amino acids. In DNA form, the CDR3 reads TGTGCCAGCAGTGGACTAGCGGGCTACGAGCAGTACTTC. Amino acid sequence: CASSGLAGYEQYF.

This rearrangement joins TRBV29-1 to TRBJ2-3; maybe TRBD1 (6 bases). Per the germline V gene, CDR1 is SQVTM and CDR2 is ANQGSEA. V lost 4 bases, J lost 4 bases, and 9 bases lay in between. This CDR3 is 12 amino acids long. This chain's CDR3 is CSVAPGADTQYF. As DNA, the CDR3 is TGCAGCGTTGCCCCAGGGGCAGATACGCAGTATTTT.

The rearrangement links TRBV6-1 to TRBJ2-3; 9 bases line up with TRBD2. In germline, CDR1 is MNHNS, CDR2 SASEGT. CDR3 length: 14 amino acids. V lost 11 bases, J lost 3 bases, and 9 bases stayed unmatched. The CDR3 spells CAGRGGLATDTQYF. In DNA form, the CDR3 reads TGTGCCGGCCGCGGCGGACTAGCGACAGATACGCAGTATTTT.

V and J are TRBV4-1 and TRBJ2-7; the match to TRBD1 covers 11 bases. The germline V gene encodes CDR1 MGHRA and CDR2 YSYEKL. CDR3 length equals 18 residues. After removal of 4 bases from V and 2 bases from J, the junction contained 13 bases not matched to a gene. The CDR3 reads CASSLRPSLGQGAYEQYF. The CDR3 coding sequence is TGCGCCAGCAGCCTAAGACCATCCCTGGGACAGGGGGCCTACGAGCAGTACTTC.

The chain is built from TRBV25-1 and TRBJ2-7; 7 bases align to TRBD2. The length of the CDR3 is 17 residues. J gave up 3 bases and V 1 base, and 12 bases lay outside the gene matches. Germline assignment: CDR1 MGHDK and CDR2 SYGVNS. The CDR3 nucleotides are TGTGCCAGCAGTGAATCCCGAGGTAGCGGGCGTCTCTACGAGCAGTACTTC. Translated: CASSESRGSGRLYEQYF.

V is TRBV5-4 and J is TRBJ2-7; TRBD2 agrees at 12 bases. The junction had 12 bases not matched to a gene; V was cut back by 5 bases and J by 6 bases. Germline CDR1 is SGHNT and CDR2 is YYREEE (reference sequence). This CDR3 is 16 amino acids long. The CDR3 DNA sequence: TGTGCCAGCAGGTCTGGACTAGCGGGGACAACGGGCGAGCAGTACTTC. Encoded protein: CASRSGLAGTTGEQYF.

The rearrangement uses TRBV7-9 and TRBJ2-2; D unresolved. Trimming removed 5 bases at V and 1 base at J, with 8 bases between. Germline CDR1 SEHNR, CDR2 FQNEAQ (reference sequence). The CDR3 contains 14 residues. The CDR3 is CASSLLRNTGELFF. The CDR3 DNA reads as TGTGCCAGCAGCCTACTCAGGAACACCGGGGAGCTGTTTTTT. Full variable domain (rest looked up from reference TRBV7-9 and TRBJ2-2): DTGVSQNPRHKITKRGQNVTFRCDPISEHNRLYWYRQTLGQGPEFLTYFQNEAQLEKSRLLSDRFSAERPKGSFSTLEIQRTEQGDSAMYLCASSLLRNTGELFFGEGSRLTVL.

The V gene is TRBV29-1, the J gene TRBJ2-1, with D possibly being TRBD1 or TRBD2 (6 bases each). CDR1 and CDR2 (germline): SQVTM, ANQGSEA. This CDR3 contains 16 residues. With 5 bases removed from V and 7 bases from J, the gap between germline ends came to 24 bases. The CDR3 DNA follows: TGCAGCGTTACTAGGGGGGAAGGGTTCGTGTGGAATGAGCAGTTCTTC. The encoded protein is CSVTRGEGFVWNEQFF.

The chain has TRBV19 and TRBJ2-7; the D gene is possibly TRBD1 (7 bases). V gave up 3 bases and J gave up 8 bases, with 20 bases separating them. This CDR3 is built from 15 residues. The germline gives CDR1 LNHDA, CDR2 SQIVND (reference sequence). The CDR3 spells CASSMDVSPGGKQYF. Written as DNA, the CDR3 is TGTGCCAGTAGTATGGACGTTTCACCAGGGGGGAAGCAGTACTTC. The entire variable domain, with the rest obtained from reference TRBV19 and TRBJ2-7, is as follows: DGGITQSPKYLFRKEGQNVTLSCEQNLNHDAMYWYRQDPGQGLRLIYYSQIVNDFQKGDIAEGYSVSREKKESFPLTVTSAQKNPTAFYLCASSMDVSPGGKQYFGPGTRLTVT.

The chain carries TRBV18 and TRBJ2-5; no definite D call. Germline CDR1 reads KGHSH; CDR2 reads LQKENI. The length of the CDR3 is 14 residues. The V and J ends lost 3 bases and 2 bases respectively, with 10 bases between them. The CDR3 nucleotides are TGTGCCAGCTCACCGACACTTACTCAAGAGACCCAGTACTTC. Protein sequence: CASSPTLTQETQYF.

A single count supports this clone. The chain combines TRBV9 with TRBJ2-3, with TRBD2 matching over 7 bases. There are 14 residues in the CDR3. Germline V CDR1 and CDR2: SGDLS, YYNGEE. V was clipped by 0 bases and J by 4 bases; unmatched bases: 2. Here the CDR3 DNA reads TGTGCCAGCAGCGTAGCGGGAGGCTCAGATACGCAGTATTTT. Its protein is CASSVAGGSDTQYF.

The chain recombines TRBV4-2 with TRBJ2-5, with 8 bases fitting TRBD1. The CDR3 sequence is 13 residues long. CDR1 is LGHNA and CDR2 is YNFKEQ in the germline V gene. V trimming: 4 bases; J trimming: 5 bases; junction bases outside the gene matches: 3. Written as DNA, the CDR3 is TGTGCCAGCAGCCCCTACAGGGGGGAGACCCAGTACTTC. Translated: CASSPYRGETQYF.

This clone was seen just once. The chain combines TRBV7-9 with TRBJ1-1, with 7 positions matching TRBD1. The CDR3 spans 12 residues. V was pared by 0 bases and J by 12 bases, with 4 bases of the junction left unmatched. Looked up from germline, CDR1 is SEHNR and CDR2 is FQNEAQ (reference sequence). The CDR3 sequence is CASSLADRKTFF. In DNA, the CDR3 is TGTGCCAGCAGCTTAGCGGACAGGAAGACTTTCTTT.